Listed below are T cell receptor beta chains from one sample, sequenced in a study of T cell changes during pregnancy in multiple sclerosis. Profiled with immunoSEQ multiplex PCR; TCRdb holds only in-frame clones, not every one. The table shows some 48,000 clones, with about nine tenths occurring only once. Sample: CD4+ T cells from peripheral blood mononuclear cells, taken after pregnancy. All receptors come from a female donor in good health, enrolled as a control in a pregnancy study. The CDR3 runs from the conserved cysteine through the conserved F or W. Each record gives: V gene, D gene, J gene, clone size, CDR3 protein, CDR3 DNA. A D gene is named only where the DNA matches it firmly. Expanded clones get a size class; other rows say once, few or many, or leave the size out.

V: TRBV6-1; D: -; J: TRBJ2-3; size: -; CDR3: CASSAQGAQYF; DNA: TGTGCCAGCAGTGCCCAGGGCGCGCAGTATTTT
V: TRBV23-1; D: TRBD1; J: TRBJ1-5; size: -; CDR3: CASRTRTGRNQPQHF; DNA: TGCGCCAGCAGGACCCGGACAGGGAGGAATCAGCCCCAGCATTTT
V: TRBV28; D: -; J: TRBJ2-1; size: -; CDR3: CASSPRVMRDRRDNEQFF; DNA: TGTGCCAGCAGTCCAAGGGTGATGAGGGATAGAAGGGACAATGAGCAGTTCTTC
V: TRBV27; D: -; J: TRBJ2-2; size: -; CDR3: CASSPRGGTGELFF; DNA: TGTGCCAGCAGCCCTCGTGGGGGGACCGGGGAGCTGTTTTTT
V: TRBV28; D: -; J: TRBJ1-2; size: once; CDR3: CASSLYSTRGYTF; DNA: TGTGCCAGCAGTTTATACAGCACTCGGGGCTACACCTTC
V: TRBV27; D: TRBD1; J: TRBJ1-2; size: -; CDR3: CASSNQGANGGYTF; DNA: TGTGCCAGCAGCAACCAGGGGGCAAACGGGGGCTACACCTTC
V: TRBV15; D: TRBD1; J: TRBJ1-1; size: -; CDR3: CATSSGTAMNTEAFF; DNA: TGTGCCACCAGCTCCGGGACAGCCATGAACACTGAAGCTTTCTTT
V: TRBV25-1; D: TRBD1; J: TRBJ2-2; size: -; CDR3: CASSSTGGLGELFF; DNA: TGTGCCAGCAGCTCGACAGGGGGCCTCGGGGAGCTGTTTTTT
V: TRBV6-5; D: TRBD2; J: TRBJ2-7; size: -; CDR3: CASSYTFAGRGYEQYF; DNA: TGTGCCAGCAGTTACACGTTCGCGGGGAGGGGATACGAGCAGTACTTC
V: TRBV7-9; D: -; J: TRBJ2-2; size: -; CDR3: CASSLGGYTGELFF; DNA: TGTGCCAGCAGCTTAGGCGGGTACACCGGGGAGCTGTTTTTT
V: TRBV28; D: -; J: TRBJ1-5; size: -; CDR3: CASTLGLRNQPQHF; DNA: TGTGCCAGCACCCTGGGACTGCGCAATCAGCCCCAGCATTTT
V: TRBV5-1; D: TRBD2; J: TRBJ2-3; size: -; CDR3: CASRSGTSGGTDTQYF; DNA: TGCGCCAGCAGGTCTGGGACTAGCGGGGGGACAGATACGCAGTATTTT
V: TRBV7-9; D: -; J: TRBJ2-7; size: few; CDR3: CASSLAVDEQYF; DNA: TGTGCCAGCAGCTTAGCAGTAGACGAGCAGTACTTC
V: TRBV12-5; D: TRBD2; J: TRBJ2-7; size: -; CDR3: CASGLVRLRGGLSSYEQYF; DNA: TGTGCTAGTGGTTTGGTACGGTTACGGGGGGGCCTAAGCTCCTACGAGCAGTACTTC
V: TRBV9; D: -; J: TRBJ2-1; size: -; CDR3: CASSVATGMANEQFF; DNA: TGTGCCAGCAGCGTAGCTACAGGGATGGCGAATGAGCAGTTCTTC
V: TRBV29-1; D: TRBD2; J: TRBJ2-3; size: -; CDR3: CSVELAGGTDTQYF; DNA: TGCAGCGTTGAGCTAGCGGGCGGCACAGATACGCAGTATTTT
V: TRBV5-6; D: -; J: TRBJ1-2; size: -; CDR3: CASSIYDRENNYGYTF; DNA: TGTGCCAGCAGCATCTACGACCGGGAGAATAACTATGGCTACACCTTC
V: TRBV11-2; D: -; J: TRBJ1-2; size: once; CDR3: CASSFFVTRDGYTF; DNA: TGTGCCAGCAGCTTTTTCGTTACGCGAGATGGCTACACCTTC
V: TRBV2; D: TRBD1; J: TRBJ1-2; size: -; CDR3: CASLDRAVSYGYTF; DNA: TGTGCCAGCCTAGACAGGGCGGTGAGCTATGGCTACACCTTC
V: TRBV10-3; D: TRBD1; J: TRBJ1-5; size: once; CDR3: CAISDGQGVVQPQHF; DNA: TGTGCCATCAGTGACGGGCAGGGGGTCGTCCAGCCCCAGCATTTT
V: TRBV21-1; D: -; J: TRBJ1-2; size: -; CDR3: CASSTRRSPSGYTF; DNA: TGTGCCAGCAGCACAAGGCGCAGCCCTAGTGGCTACACCTTC
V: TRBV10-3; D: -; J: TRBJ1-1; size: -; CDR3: CAIRGAGVTNTEAFF; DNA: TGTGCCATCCGGGGGGCAGGGGTGACGAACACTGAAGCTTTCTTT
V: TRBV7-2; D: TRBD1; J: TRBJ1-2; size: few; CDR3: CASSQGQTNYGYTF; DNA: TGTGCCAGCAGCCAGGGACAGACCAACTATGGCTACACCTTC
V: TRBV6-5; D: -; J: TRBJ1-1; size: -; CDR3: CASSYIARGTNTEAFF; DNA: TGTGCCAGCAGTTACATTGCCAGGGGAACGAACACTGAAGCTTTCTTT
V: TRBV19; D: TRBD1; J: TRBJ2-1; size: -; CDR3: CASSIGGQGGHRGEQFF; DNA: TGTGCCAGTAGTATAGGAGGACAGGGGGGCCACAGGGGTGAGCAGTTCTTC
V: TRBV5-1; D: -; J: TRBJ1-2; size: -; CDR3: CASSPGHSNYGYTF; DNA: TGCGCCAGCAGCCCGGGACATAGTAACTATGGCTACACCTTC
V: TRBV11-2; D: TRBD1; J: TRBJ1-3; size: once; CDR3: CASSFNRGNTIYF; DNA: TGTGCCAGCAGCTTTAACAGGGGCAACACCATATATTTT
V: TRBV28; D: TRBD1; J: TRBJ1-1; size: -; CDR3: CASSQPGGGWAEAFF; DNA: TGTGCCAGCAGTCAACCAGGGGGCGGATGGGCTGAAGCTTTCTTT
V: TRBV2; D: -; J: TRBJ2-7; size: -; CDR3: CASSEALLAQSPDEQYF; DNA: TGTGCCAGCAGTGAAGCGCTTCTGGCCCAGTCTCCCGACGAGCAGTACTTC
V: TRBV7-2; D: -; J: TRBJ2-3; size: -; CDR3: CASSLAGGTDTQYF; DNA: TGTGCCAGCAGCTTAGCAGGGGGCACAGATACGCAGTATTTT
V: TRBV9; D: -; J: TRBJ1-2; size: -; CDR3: CASSVALWEGYGYTF; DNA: TGTGCCAGCAGCGTAGCTCTCTGGGAGGGGTATGGCTACACCTTC
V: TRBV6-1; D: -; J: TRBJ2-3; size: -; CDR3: CASSARIADTQYF; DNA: TGTGCCAGCAGTGCGAGGATTGCAGATACGCAGTATTTT
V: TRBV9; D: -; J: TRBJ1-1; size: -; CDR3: CASSPLRQTEAFF; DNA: TGTGCCAGCAGCCCCCTTCGACAGACCGAAGCTTTCTTT
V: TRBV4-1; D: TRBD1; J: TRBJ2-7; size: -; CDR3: CASSQQTGYEQYF; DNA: TGCGCCAGCAGCCAACAGACAGGGTACGAGCAGTACTTC
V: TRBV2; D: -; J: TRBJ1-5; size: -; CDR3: CASSGAVNSNQPQHF; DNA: TGTGCCAGCAGTGGGGCAGTTAATAGCAATCAGCCCCAGCATTTT
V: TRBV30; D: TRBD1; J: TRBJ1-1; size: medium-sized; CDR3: CAWSRVQGALATEAFF; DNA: TGTGCCTGGAGTAGGGTCCAGGGGGCCTTGGCCACTGAAGCTTTCTTT
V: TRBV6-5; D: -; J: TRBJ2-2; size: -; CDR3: CASRKTANTGELFF; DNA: TGTGCCAGCAGAAAGACAGCGAACACCGGGGAGCTGTTTTTT
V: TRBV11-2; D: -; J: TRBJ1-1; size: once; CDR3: CASSLDQWNTEAFF; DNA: TGTGCCAGCAGCTTAGATCAGTGGAACACTGAAGCTTTCTTT
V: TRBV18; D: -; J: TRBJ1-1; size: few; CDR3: CASSPGVLGKTEAFF; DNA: TGTGCCAGCTCACCAGGGGTCCTCGGGAAGACTGAAGCTTTCTTT
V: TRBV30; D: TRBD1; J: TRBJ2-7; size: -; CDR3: CAWNRGRGSYEQYF; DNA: TGTGCCTGGAACAGGGGTAGGGGCTCCTACGAGCAGTACTTC
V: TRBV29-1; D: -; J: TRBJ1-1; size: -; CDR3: CSAVRPVLNTEAFF; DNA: TGCAGCGCGGTCCGCCCTGTACTGAACACTGAAGCTTTCTTT
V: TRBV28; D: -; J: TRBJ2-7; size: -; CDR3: CASSLGGSSYEQYF; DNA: TGTGCCAGCAGTTTAGGGGGGAGCTCCTACGAGCAGTACTTC